Presented here are 2 T cell receptor beta chains from one specimen sequenced in a study of cytomegalovirus exposure and HLA in healthy donors. PCR was performed using 60 Vbeta and 13 Jbeta primers. Clones were read by immunoSEQ multiplex PCR, and TCRdb kept only the in-frame ones, dropping some. The data contain roughly 150,000 clones, about 80% of them singletons. Input material: PBMCs. These receptors all stem from a woman aged 40 to 50 in good health and CMV-seronegative.

The chain has TRBV28 and TRBJ1-3; D may be TRBD1 (6 bases). The germline CDR1 and CDR2 sequences are MDHEN and SYDVKM. V lost 2 bases and J 4 bases, leaving 21 bases between the germline ends. The CDR3 contains 18 residues. This CDR3 reads CASSLGEGRGFAGNTIYF. CDR3 DNA: TGTGCCAGCAGTTTAGGGGAGGGCAGGGGATTTGCAGGAAACACCATATATTTT.

The CDR3 loop reads CSANLLDTQYF. The CDR3, as DNA: TGCAGTGCTAATCTACTAGATACGCAGTATTTT. The rearrangement uses TRBV20-1 and TRBJ2-3; D remains ambiguous. CDR3 length: 11 amino acids. Per the germline V gene, CDR1 is DFQATT and CDR2 is SNEGSKA (reference sequence). The V end lost 4 bases, the J end lost 5 bases, and 7 bases lay between the germline ends.